This T cell receptor (beta chain) emerged from a study of T cells after yellow fever vaccination. Each CDR3 protein is one row after TCRdb ran MiXCR on the 5' RACE reads. Found here are 500,000 to 650,000 distinct CDR3 sequences, 12% of them singletons; the top ten hold about 15%. A note on this clonotype: Its antigen is not identified.

The study's findings and limits: It was a weaker secondary response, yet one that peaked faster, at day 5 versus 15.

The CDR3 runs 16 residues. Losses at the gene ends were 7 bases for V and 4 bases for J; bases not matched to a gene: 12. The source was PBMCs, collected on the day of the yellow fever booster vaccination. V usage is TRBV12-3 or TRBV12-4 and J usage is TRBJ2-5; the match to TRBD1 covers 10 bases. The receptor comes from a man aged 30 to 39 who received the YFV17D yellow fever vaccine. The CDR3 DNA follows: TGTGCCAGCACCCCCGTGACGGGACAGGGGACAGAGACCCAGTACTTC. It yields the protein CASTPVTGQGTETQYF.